The 13 T cell receptor beta chains below come from one sample, sequenced in a study of blood T cell repertoires in COVID-19. Measured with immunoSEQ multiplex PCR; TCRdb has only the in-frame clones, and not every one. This sample has 110,000 or so clones; around 85% occur once, and the top ten carry approximately 5.1%. The specimen sequenced was peripheral blood. The receptor set was obtained from an older woman with COVID-19, enrolled during active disease.

V is TRBV29-1 and J is TRBJ1-4; TRBD1 is a possible D gene (5 bases). This CDR3 has 15 residues. The germline gives CDR1 SQVTM, CDR2 ANQGSEA. The ends were cut back, 4 bases at V and 8 bases at J, with 20 bases in the middle. CDR3 in amino acids: CSVAPLGGYGEKLFF. The CDR3 coding sequence is TGCAGCGTTGCTCCCCTGGGGGGGTATGGGGAAAAACTGTTTTTT.

This chain uses TRBV2 with TRBJ2-3; possibly TRBD2 for D (5 bases). V lost 5 bases, J lost 3 bases, and 9 bases lay in between. The CDR3 has 13 amino acids. Germline values: CDR1 SNHLY, CDR2 FYNNEI. The CDR3 DNA sequence: TGTGCCAGCAGTACGGGATCGACAGATACGCAGTATTTT. Translation: CASSTGSTDTQYF.

This chain uses TRBV9 with TRBJ2-2, with 8 bases lining up with TRBD1. The V and J ends lost 2 bases and 0 bases, in that order; junction bases with no gene match: 6. The CDR3 has 17 residues. The germline CDR1 and CDR2 sequences are SGDLS and YYNGEE. In nucleotides, the CDR3 is TGTGCCAGCAGCGTTGGACAGGGTTGGCCGAACACCGGGGAGCTGTTTTTT. It yields the protein CASSVGQGWPNTGELFF.

This sequence joins TRBV4-3 and TRBJ1-2, with 9 nucleotides matching TRBD1. Germline CDR1 and CDR2: LGHNA and YSLEER. The junction had 4 bases not matched to a gene; V was cut back by 4 bases and J by 1 base. The length of the CDR3 is 15 residues. The CDR3 loop reads CASSPRTGVNYGYTF. In nucleotides, the CDR3 is TGCGCCAGCAGCCCCCGGACAGGGGTTAACTATGGCTACACCTTC.

V is TRBV5-1 and J is TRBJ1-2; 7 bases align to TRBD1. CDR3 length equals 13 residues. Germline CDR1 SGHRS, CDR2 YFSETQ. Trimming at V came to 1 base and at J to 6 bases, leaving 3 bases not matched to a gene. The CDR3 loop reads CASSLQGDHGYTF. Written as DNA, the CDR3 is TGCGCCAGCAGCTTGCAGGGGGATCATGGCTACACCTTC.

CDR3 nucleotide sequence: TGCGCCAGCAGCTTGTCGACGGACACCGTCTCTACTGAAGCTTTCTTT. Translation gives CASSLSTDTVSTEAFF. V is TRBV5-1 and J is TRBJ1-1, with TRBD1 as a possible D gene (5 bases). This CDR3 comprises 16 residues. Germline lookup yields CDR1 SGHRS and CDR2 YFSETQ. Trimming shortened V by 1 base and J by 5 bases, and 18 bases separated the two germline ends.

This chain joins TRBV10-1 and TRBJ1-1; D call uncertain. CDR1 is WNHNN and CDR2 is SYGVQD in the germline V gene (reference sequence). The CDR3 extends over 12 amino acids. The V end lost 0 bases, the J end lost 5 bases, and 4 bases lay between the germline ends. The CDR3 bases are TGCGCCAGCAGTGAGTCCGGGACTGAAGCTTTCTTT. Protein product: CASSESGTEAFF.

This chain connects TRBV12-3 or TRBV12-4 to TRBJ1-2, with a possible D match to TRBD1 (6 bases). V was trimmed by 8 bases and J by 4 bases, leaving 14 bases between them. CDR3 length: 13 amino acids. The CDR3 loop is CASGSGGPYGYTF. Here the CDR3 DNA reads TGTGCCAGCGGGTCGGGGGGGCCCTATGGCTACACCTTC.

In DNA, the CDR3 is TGTGCCAGCAGTCAATCCGGGACACCAAAAAGCGAGCAGTACTTC. It codes for CASSQSGTPKSEQYF. The chain couples TRBV27 to TRBJ2-7; D is perhaps TRBD1 (6 bases). The V end lost 5 bases, the J end lost 6 bases, and 20 bases lay between the germline ends. This CDR3 spans 15 amino acids. CDR1 is MNHEY, CDR2 SMNVEV, per germline (reference sequence).

The chain has TRBV20-1 and TRBJ1-6; D possibly corresponds to TRBD1 (5 bases). This CDR3 spans 17 amino acids. Germline V gene sequence: CDR1 DFQATT, CDR2 SNEGSKA (reference sequence). The germline V and J ends were trimmed by 3 bases and 6 bases, with 21 bases remaining between them. The CDR3 region is CSASRGFGGALNSPLHF. The CDR3 DNA follows: TGCAGTGCTAGTAGGGGTTTCGGGGGAGCCCTTAATTCACCCCTCCACTTT.

V usage is TRBV9 and J usage is TRBJ2-6; 7 bases line up with TRBD1. The CDR3 contains 18 residues. Trimming took 4 bases from V and 2 from J; bases not matched to a gene: 12. Germline V gene lookup returns CDR1 SGDLS and CDR2 YYNGEE. Here the CDR3 DNA reads TGTGCCAGCAGCCCATTCCAGACAGGGTATGCTGGGGCCAACGTCCTGACTTTC. This gives the protein CASSPFQTGYAGANVLTF.

The rearrangement joins TRBV4-3 to TRBJ2-3; 8 bases are shared with TRBD2. Germline V lookup: CDR1 LGHNA, CDR2 YSLEER. The CDR3 has 18 residues. V lost 0 bases, J lost 3 bases, and 11 bases stayed unmatched. This CDR3 is CASSQDPPGLGLTDTQYF. CDR3 in DNA: TGCGCCAGCAGCCAAGATCCTCCGGGACTAGGGTTGACAGATACGCAGTATTTT.

This clone was detected once. A junction boundary mismatches the germline segment, possibly from a read error. This sequence joins TRBV30 and TRBJ1-3; the D is unclear. CDR1 and CDR2 from the germline V gene are GTSNPN and SVGIG (reference sequence). CDR3 length: 13 residues. CDR3 DNA: TGCTGTTATGAAGGCCCGGGAGGAAACACCATATATTTT. It specifies CCYEGPGGNTIYF.